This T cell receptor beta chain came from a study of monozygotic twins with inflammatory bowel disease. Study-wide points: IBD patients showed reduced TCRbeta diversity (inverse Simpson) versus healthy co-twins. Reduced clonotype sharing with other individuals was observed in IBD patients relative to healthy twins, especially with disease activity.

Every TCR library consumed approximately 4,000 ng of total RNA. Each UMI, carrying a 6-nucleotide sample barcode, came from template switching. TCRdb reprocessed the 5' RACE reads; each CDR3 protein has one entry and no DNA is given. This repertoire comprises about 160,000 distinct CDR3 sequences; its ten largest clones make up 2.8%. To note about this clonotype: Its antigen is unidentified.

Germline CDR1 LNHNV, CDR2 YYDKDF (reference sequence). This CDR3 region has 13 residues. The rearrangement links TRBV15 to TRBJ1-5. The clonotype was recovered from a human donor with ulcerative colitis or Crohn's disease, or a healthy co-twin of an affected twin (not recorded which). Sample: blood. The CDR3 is CATSRAVVGPQHF.